This TCR beta chain is from a study of T cell responses to AZD1222 COVID-19 vaccine. General study findings and limits: Compared with day 0, the breadth and depth of the Spike-specific TCR repertoire rose significantly after two doses of AZD1222. Reports say nearly half of spike-specific TCRs go after unmutated variant regions. Vaccine-associated CD4 TCRs ranged over spike, dominating at 160-218 and 743-854.

Comments on this clone: Its antigen is currently unknown.

Second doses were pooled across both intervals (about 4 or about 12 weeks). Using immunoSEQ multiplex PCR, the repertoire was profiled, and TCRdb retains in-frame clones only, with some absent. The table includes roughly 85,000 clones, about nine tenths detected once. The input for sequencing was peripheral blood, taken 28 days after the second AZD1222 dose. The TCR originated in an adult who received the AZD1222 COVID-19 vaccine.

CDR3 protein: CASSSTHRDYGYTF. Here the CDR3 DNA reads TGCGCCAGCAGCTCTACACACAGGGATTATGGCTACACCTTC. This chain links TRBV5-1 with TRBJ1-2, with D possibly matching TRBD1 (6 bases). In germline, CDR1 is SGHRS, CDR2 YFSETQ. Trimming stripped 3 bases from V and 5 bases from J, with 14 bases between. CDR3 length equals 14 residues.